The entry below gives a single TCR beta chain sequence along with its context. This sample stems from a study of blood T cell repertoires in COVID-19. Sequencing was performed with immunoSEQ multiplex PCR; in TCRdb, only in-frame clones are kept and a portion is missing. Of around 310,000 clones in the sample, around nine tenths were seen once. Deletions cut 8 bases from V and 0 bases from J, with 8 bases between. CDR1 MNHEY and CDR2 SVGAGI come from the germline V gene. The CDR3 length is 13 residues. Material for sequencing was peripheral blood. The TCR sequence derives from a woman aged 50 to 60 with active or convalescent COVID-19. The chain couples TRBV6-5 to TRBJ1-3; D might be TRBD1 (5 bases). CDR3 in amino acids: CASRTSSGNTIYF. CDR3 in DNA: TGTGCCAGCCGGACAAGCTCTGGAAACACCATATATTTT.